The 32 T cell receptor beta chains below come from one sample, sequenced in a study of breast tumors, draining lymph nodes, adjacent tissues. Breast cancer patients provided tissue from their axillary draining lymph nodes. TCRdb re-called the multiplex PCR reads through MiXCR, storing one row per CDR3 protein. The sample lists over 130,000 distinct CDR3 sequences; about 30% were seen once. Material: axillary lymph node tissue. These receptors were collected from a female donor with breast cancer. Some clones in this sample may be carry-over from other donors' samples.

As regards this clonotype: This may be a read error, as it is one base from a much larger clone. The V and J genes are TRBV6-5 and TRBJ2-2, with 11 bases that match TRBD2. This CDR3 region has 15 residues. Germline V lookup: CDR1 MNHEY, CDR2 SVGAGI. CDR3 in DNA: TGTGCCACAAAACTAGCGGGGGTAAACACCGGGGAGCTGCTTTTT. Translated, it gives CATKLAGVNTGELLF.

This clonotype was seen a handful of times. A single base separates this from a much larger clone, so it may be a read error. The chain employs TRBV11-1 and TRBJ2-5, with D possibly TRBD2 on 5 matching bases. Germline V lookup: CDR1 SGHAT, CDR2 FQDESV (reference sequence). The CDR3 contains 15 residues. V was clipped by 6 bases and J by 3 bases, with 17 bases between them. The CDR3 bases are TGTGCCAGCAGACGGGATGTTGGAGGCAAAGAGACCCAGTACTTC. Translating it yields CASRRDVGGKETQYF.

This clonotype has ten or more counts. The chain joins TRBV12-3 or TRBV12-4 to TRBJ1-5; D gene ambiguous. The CDR3 covers 20 residues. V was clipped by 4 bases and J by 2 bases, with 27 bases between them. The CDR3 is CASSSRTKLRDPGGNQPQHF. Written as DNA, the CDR3 is TGTGCCAGCAGTTCCCGGACCAAACTAAGGGATCCTGGGGGCAATCAGCCCCAGCATTTT.

This clonotype was counted many times. Germline is not matched at one junction end, which may reflect a read error. The CDR3 nucleotides are TGTGCCAGCAGTCACTCCTTCCAGGGCACGGGCTACACCTTC. Translating gives CASSHSFQGTGYTF. This sequence joins TRBV6-5 and TRBJ1-2, with a weak D call TRBD1 (5 bases). CDR1 is MNHEY and CDR2 is SVGAGI in the germline V gene. The CDR3 is 14 amino acids.

This clonotype showed up many times. The genes are TRBV24-1 and TRBJ2-2, with D possibly matching TRBD2 (6 bases). CDR1 is KGHDR and CDR2 is SFDVKD in the germline V gene. CDR3 size: 16 residues. The V gene lost 3 bases and the J gene lost 5 bases, with 15 bases spanning the gap. The CDR3 loop is CATSDGLAGRTGELFF. In DNA, the CDR3 is TGTGCCACCAGTGATGGGTTGGCAGGGAGGACCGGGGAGCTGTTTTTT.

This rearrangement joins TRBV18 to TRBJ1-1; D gene ambiguous. CDR3 size: 13 residues. Germline V gene lookup returns CDR1 KGHSH and CDR2 LQKENI. Trimming took 3 bases from V and 3 from J, leaving 8 bases between them. CDR3 coding DNA: TGTGCCAGCTCACCTAGTTGGGACACTGAAGCTTTCTTT. Encoded protein: CASSPSWDTEAFF.

V and J are TRBV6-6 and TRBJ2-7, with 9 bases aligning to TRBD2. The germline CDR1 and CDR2 sequences are MNHNY and SVGAGI (reference sequence). The junction had 16 bases not matched to a gene; V was cut back by 2 bases and J by 2 bases. The CDR3 length is 19 residues. The CDR3 region is CASSYLGGVAGAFPYEQYF. CDR3 nucleotide sequence: TGTGCCAGCAGTTACCTAGGGGGGGTAGCGGGGGCCTTTCCCTACGAGCAGTACTTC.

This clonotype was observed at least ten times. CDR3 protein: CATRAWGTGGTDTQYF. CDR3 DNA sequence: TGTGCCACCAGGGCTTGGGGTACTGGGGGCACAGATACGCAGTATTTT. The chain recombines TRBV15 with TRBJ2-3, with D hard to call. Trimming took 6 bases from V and 1 from J, leaving 17 bases between them. Germline V gene sequence: CDR1 LNHNV, CDR2 YYDKDF (reference sequence). The CDR3 contains 16 residues.

There are many counts of this clonotype. The chain carries TRBV6-6 and TRBJ2-7; TRBD1 is a possible D gene (6 bases). The V gene lost 8 bases and the J gene lost 3 bases, with 11 bases spanning the gap. Germline V gene data show CDR1 as MNHNY and CDR2 as SVGAGI (reference sequence). The CDR3 runs to 12 residues. The CDR3 coding sequence is TGTGCCAGCGGACAGAGTCTCTACGAGCAGTACTTC. Its protein product is CASGQSLYEQYF.

Concerning this clonotype itself: Being one base from a much bigger clone, this may be a read error. The rearrangement uses TRBV28 and TRBJ1-5, with 7 bases aligning to TRBD1. The V gene's germline CDR1 is MDHEN and CDR2 SYDVKM. After removal of 6 bases from V and 1 base from J, the junction contained 6 bases not matched to a gene. The CDR3 loop spans 15 amino acids. DNA for the CDR3: TGTGCCAGCAGCATCAGGGACAGAAGCAATCAGCCCCAGCATTTT. It codes for CASSIRDRSNQPQHF.

The V call is TRBV12-3 or TRBV12-4, the J call TRBJ2-7; 7 nucleotides line up with TRBD1. The V and J ends lost 8 bases and 7 bases, in that order; junction bases with no gene match: 8. The CDR3 extends over 12 amino acids. CDR3 sequence (DNA): TGTGCCAGCGGGACAGCGTACAATGAGCAGTACGTC. Amino acids: CASGTAYNEQYV.

The table lists this clonotype with many counts. The CDR3 reads CASSLDYGYTF. DNA for the CDR3: TGTGCCAGCAGCTTGGACTATGGCTACACCTTC. V and J are TRBV3-1 and TRBJ1-2; no reliable D call. The germline CDR1 and CDR2 sequences are LGHDT and YNNKEL (reference sequence). This CDR3 has 11 amino acids. The V end lost 5 bases, the J end lost 3 bases, and 4 bases lay between the germline ends. The whole variable domain, remainder taken from reference TRBV3-1 and TRBJ1-2, is DTAVSQTPKYLVTQMGNDKSIKCEQNLGHDTMYWYKQDSKKFLKIMFSYNNKELIINETVPNRFSPKSPDKAHLNLHINSLELGDSAVYFCASSLDYGYTFGSGTRLTVV.

This clonotype has only one observation. The chain carries TRBV20-1 and TRBJ1-4; TRBD1 agrees at 8 bases. The CDR3 runs 14 residues. The J segment lost 11 bases and the V segment lost 6 bases, leaving 14 bases of the junction unmatched. Per germline, CDR1 DFQATT and CDR2 SNEGSKA (reference sequence). The CDR3 DNA follows: TGCAGTGCCCCGCTCCGAGGGGACAGGTTTAAACTGTTTTTT. This gives the protein CSAPLRGDRFKLFF.

This clonotype was counted many times. The rearrangement links TRBV2 to TRBJ2-5; no clear D. The CDR3 sequence is 15 residues long. V was cut by 0 bases and J by 5 bases, with 13 bases left in between. Germline V CDR1 and CDR2: SNHLY, FYNNEI. DNA of the CDR3: TGTGCCAGCAGTGAAGCGTTAAGTTTCGGGGAGACCCAGTACTTC. Residues: CASSEALSFGETQYF.

This clonotype was observed at least ten times. This chain links TRBV20-1 with TRBJ1-5; D is possibly TRBD1 (5 bases). With 6 bases removed from V and 4 bases from J, the gap between germline ends came to 13 bases. Germline V gives CDR1 DFQATT, CDR2 SNEGSKA (reference sequence). This CDR3 has 13 residues. The CDR3 is CSARRGENQPQHF. The CDR3 bases are TGCAGTGCCCGGCGGGGGGAGAATCAGCCCCAGCATTTT.

This clonotype was seen repeatedly, ten times or more. The CDR3 DNA reads TGTGCCACCAGCATCTACAGGTCTGGGGCCAACGTCCTGACTTTC. Amino acids: CATSIYRSGANVLTF. The V gene is TRBV15, the J gene TRBJ2-6; possible D gene TRBD1, 5 bases. The CDR3 contains 15 residues. Trimming stripped 4 bases from V and 1 base from J, with 8 bases between. CDR1 and CDR2 from the germline V gene are LNHNV and YYDKDF (reference sequence).

To note about this clonotype: No conserved phenylalanine or tryptophan ends this CDR3, so it is likely a read error. The V and J genes are TRBV7-3 and TRBJ1-1; D not resolved. V was shortened by 2 bases and J by 5 bases, with 9 bases between the two germline ends. The CDR3 is made up of 13 amino acids. The germline gives CDR1 SGHTA, CDR2 FQGTGA. The CDR3 reads CASSLGPWTEAFL. The CDR3 DNA reads as TGTGCCAGCAGCTTAGGGCCCTGGACTGAAGCTTTCCTT.

Of note for this clonotype: At one end, the junction sequence differs from germline, possibly due to a read error. The chain combines TRBV7-7 with TRBJ1-6; possible D gene TRBD1, 6 bases. The CDR3 sequence is 15 residues long. Germline V gives CDR1 SSHAT, CDR2 FNYEAQ (reference sequence). The CDR3: CASSLAGAANSPLHF. Written as DNA, the CDR3 is TGTGCTAGCAGCTTAGCGGGGGCGGCTAATTCACCCCTCCACTTT.

Many counts were recorded for this clonotype. This rearrangement joins TRBV3-1 to TRBJ1-6, with no clear D. The CDR3 runs to 14 residues. Trimming took off 0 bases at V and 7 bases at J, with 7 bases between the two ends. The germline V gene encodes CDR1 LGHDT and CDR2 YNNKEL (reference sequence). The DNA of the CDR3 is TGTGCCAGCAGCCAAGAGAGCCGGAATTCACCCCTCCACTTT. Amino acid sequence: CASSQESRNSPLHF.

This clonotype was seen ten or more times. The chain joins TRBV5-1 to TRBJ2-3; D may be TRBD2 (6 bases). Germline V gene data show CDR1 as SGHRS and CDR2 as YFSETQ. V dropped 4 bases and J dropped 2 bases, with 11 bases sitting between them. The CDR3 has 14 residues. Written as DNA, the CDR3 is TGCGCCAGCAGCCGAACGGGACTCACAGATACGCAGTATTTT. It yields the protein CASSRTGLTDTQYF.

This clonotype showed up many times. The chain uses TRBV2 and TRBJ2-7; D is perhaps TRBD1 or TRBD2 (5 bases each). This CDR3 region has 12 residues. V lost 5 bases, J lost 9 bases, and 14 bases lay in between. Germline V gene data show CDR1 as SNHLY and CDR2 as FYNNEI. As DNA, the CDR3 is TGTGCCAGCAGTACCGGGACCGTCGTGCAGTACGTC. This translates into CASSTGTVVQYV.

This clonotype was found once. At one end, the junction sequence differs from germline, possibly due to a read error. V and J are TRBV10-2 and TRBJ2-3; D gene unclear. CDR3 size: 12 residues. The germline V gene has CDR1 WSHSY and CDR2 SAAADI. CDR3 sequence: CASSDLEDMQYF. CDR3 DNA sequence: TGCGCCAGCAGTGATCTAGAAGATATGCAGTATTTT.

This clonotype was observed at least ten times. This rearrangement joins TRBV5-5 to TRBJ1-6, with a possible D match to TRBD1 (5 bases). From germline, CDR1 is SGHKS and CDR2 YYEKEE (reference sequence). This CDR3 is built from 16 residues. V was cut by 2 bases and J by 7 bases, with 16 bases left in between. CDR3 region: CASSLGSLRGNSPLHF. DNA of the CDR3: TGTGCCAGCAGCTTAGGTTCACTCCGGGGCAATTCACCCCTCCACTTT.

This clonotype was counted many times. The chain uses TRBV20-1 and TRBJ2-6, with a weak D call TRBD1 (6 bases). The CDR3 consists of 18 residues. The V end lost 6 bases, the J end lost 4 bases, and 25 bases lay between the germline ends. From germline, CDR1 is DFQATT and CDR2 SNEGSKA (reference sequence). The CDR3 DNA is TGCAGTGCCCATCCAGGGGTGGGGAACCCGGCGGGGGCCAACGTCCTGACTTTC. Translated: CSAHPGVGNPAGANVLTF.

The chain uses TRBV7-2 and TRBJ2-5; the D gene could be TRBD1 or TRBD2 (6 bases each). This CDR3 region has 15 residues. Trimming pared 6 bases from V and 4 bases from J, leaving 18 bases between. Germline CDR1 and CDR2: SGHTA and FQGNSA. The DNA for the CDR3 is TGTGCCAGCAGTTACTCCTCGGGGGCAGGAGAGACCCAGTACTTC. Protein product: CASSYSSGAGETQYF.

This clonotype has a count of ten or more. The rearrangement uses TRBV5-6 and TRBJ1-2, with 7 positions matching TRBD1. This CDR3 spans 14 amino acids. Germline CDR1 and CDR2: SGHDT and YYEEEE. Losses at the gene ends were 5 bases for V and 4 bases for J; bases not matched to a gene: 8. CDR3 sequence: CASSYDRDGYGYTF. The CDR3 nucleotides are TGTGCCAGCAGTTACGACAGGGACGGCTATGGCTACACCTTC.

The chain combines TRBV6-5 with TRBJ1-2; D unresolved. The V end was cut by 5 bases, the J end by 3 bases, with 16 bases between. Germline-derived CDR1 and CDR2 are MNHEY and SVGAGI. The CDR3 is 15 amino acids. The CDR3 loop is CASSHSLSLDYGYTF. The CDR3 DNA is TGTGCCAGCAGTCACAGCCTCTCTCTTGACTATGGCTACACCTTC.

At least ten counts were recorded for this clonotype. V usage is TRBV11-2 and J usage is TRBJ1-2, with TRBD1 as a possible D gene (5 bases). CDR3 length: 15 amino acids. V dropped 1 base and J dropped 3 bases, with 12 bases sitting between them. Looked up from germline, CDR1 is SGHAT and CDR2 is FQNNGV. The CDR3 DNA follows: TGTGCCAGCAGCTTAGGACAGCTTAGCGACTATGGCTACACCTTC. Protein sequence: CASSLGQLSDYGYTF.

Concerning this clonotype itself: The CDR3 ends on some other residue instead of the conserved phenylalanine or tryptophan, so this is likely a read error. V gene TRBV6-5 combines with J gene TRBJ2-1; D is uncertain. Germline-derived CDR1 and CDR2 are MNHEY and SVGAGI. The CDR3 contains 14 residues. V lost 0 bases and J 7 bases, leaving 10 bases between the germline ends. The CDR3 coding sequence is TGTGCCAGCAGTTACTCGAATGCGAGAAATGAGCAGTTCTCC. This encodes CASSYSNARNEQFS.

This clonotype has only a few counts. This may arise from a read error, as a much more abundant clone is one base away. V and J are TRBV11-2 and TRBJ1-2, with D unclear. The germline gives CDR1 SGHAT, CDR2 FQNNGV. There are 15 residues in the CDR3. The CDR3, as DNA: TGTGCCAGCAGCTTAGATCCAGATTTAAGCTATGGCCACACCTTC. Protein sequence: CASSLDPDLSYGHTF.

At least ten counts were recorded for this clonotype. The chain employs TRBV14 and TRBJ2-6; TRBD1 agrees at 7 bases. V was clipped by 1 base and J by 3 bases; unmatched bases: 15. The V gene's germline CDR1 is SGHDN and CDR2 FVKESK. CDR3 length: 20 residues. This CDR3 reads CASSQGHRGPSWNGANVLTF. CDR3 bases: TGTGCCAGCAGCCAAGGGCACAGGGGACCCAGTTGGAATGGGGCCAACGTCCTGACTTTC.

This chain links TRBV20-1 with TRBJ2-1; TRBD2 agrees at 12 bases. The CDR3 totals 15 residues. Looked up from germline, CDR1 is DFQATT and CDR2 is SNEGSKA (reference sequence). J lost 7 bases, V lost 3 bases, and 7 bases had no gene match. The CDR3 is CSASDTSGRRNEQFF. CDR3 coding DNA: TGCAGTGCTAGCGATACTAGCGGGAGGCGGAATGAGCAGTTCTTC.